These 23 T cell receptor beta chains were all obtained from the same sample, sequenced in a study of blood T cell repertoires in COVID-19. Generated by immunoSEQ multiplex PCR, the TCRdb table keeps only in-frame clones and is missing some. This sample carries roughly 200,000 clones, roughly 84% of them seen once, and the ten largest clones take around 7%. The sequencing sample was made of PBMCs or T cells enriched from blood (not recorded which). These receptors were obtained from a man younger than 45 in a cohort exposed to, infected with or recovered from COVID-19 (not recorded which).

The chain combines TRBV5-1 with TRBJ1-1; 7 bases agree with TRBD1. The CDR3 sequence is 16 residues long. In germline, CDR1 is SGHRS, CDR2 YFSETQ. With 0 bases clipped from V and 4 bases from J, the junction kept 9 bases outside the gene matches. The CDR3 loop reads CASSLVAGGGGTEAFF. DNA for the CDR3: TGCGCCAGCAGCTTGGTGGCAGGGGGAGGCGGCACTGAAGCTTTCTTT.

The CDR3 sequence: CASRSRREPANTGELFF. The CDR3 DNA is TGTGCCAGCAGATCCCGGCGGGAGCCAGCGAACACCGGGGAGCTGTTTTTT. This chain links TRBV27 with TRBJ2-2, with 7 bases matching TRBD2. The trim removed 6 bases at V and 0 bases at J, leaving 10 bases unmatched. The germline gives CDR1 MNHEY, CDR2 SMNVEV (reference sequence). The CDR3 is 17 residues long.

This chain links TRBV5-1 with TRBJ2-2; 10 bases map to TRBD2. V shed 0 bases, J shed 6 bases, and the junction held 5 bases outside the gene matches. The CDR3 has 16 amino acids. From germline, CDR1 is SGHRS and CDR2 YFSETQ. The CDR3 nucleotides are TGCGCCAGCAGCTTGGTACCAGCGGGAGGGTCCGGGGAGCTGTTTTTT. It specifies CASSLVPAGGSGELFF. The variable domain in full, completed from reference TRBV5-1 and TRBJ2-2, reads KAGVTQTPRYLIKTRGQQVTLSCSPISGHRSVSWYQQTPGQGLQFLFEYFSETQRNKGNFPGRFSGRQFSNSRSEMNVSTLELGDSALYLCASSLVPAGGSGELFFGEGSRLTVL.

The count of this clone is one. The rearrangement uses TRBV29-1 and TRBJ2-7, with unresolved D. V lost 2 bases and J lost 6, with 8 bases in between. CDR3 length: 11 residues. The germline gives CDR1 SQVTM, CDR2 ANQGSEA. The CDR3 here is CSVESRSEQYF. In DNA, the CDR3 is TGCAGCGTTGAATCCAGGTCCGAGCAGTACTTC.

This chain uses TRBV7-8 with TRBJ2-7, with D perhaps TRBD2 (6 bases). V dropped 6 bases and J dropped 5 bases, with 23 bases sitting between them. The CDR3 extends over 16 amino acids. CDR1 is SGHVS, CDR2 FQNEAQ, per germline. The chain's CDR3 is CASSLRAGSRQHEQYF. In DNA, the CDR3 is TGTGCCAGCAGTCTACGAGCGGGCTCTCGCCAACACGAGCAGTACTTC.

The chain links TRBV7-2 to TRBJ2-7; a possible D gene is TRBD2 (6 bases). The germline gives CDR1 SGHTA, CDR2 FQGNSA. The CDR3 contains 13 residues. V lost 5 bases and J lost 4, with 12 bases in between. CDR3 sequence reads: CASSPSGGYEQYF. The CDR3 DNA sequence: TGTGCCAGCAGCCCCAGTGGGGGGTACGAGCAGTACTTC.

Here the CDR3 DNA reads TGTGCCACCAGCAGAGCCCCCCCGGGTGGCCAGCCCCAGCATTTT. Translating gives CATSRAPPGGQPQHF. This chain uses TRBV15 with TRBJ1-5; D uncertain. The germline gives CDR1 LNHNV, CDR2 YYDKDF (reference sequence). The ends were cut back, 1 base at V and 7 bases at J, with 14 bases in the middle. The CDR3 covers 15 residues.

The rearrangement uses TRBV2 and TRBJ2-2, with a weak D call TRBD1 (5 bases). Germline assignment: CDR1 SNHLY and CDR2 FYNNEI. The V end was cut by 4 bases, the J end by 0 bases, with 6 bases between. This CDR3 spans 14 amino acids. DNA of the CDR3: TGTGCCAGCAGTGGACAGACGAACACCGGGGAGCTGTTTTTT. This translates into CASSGQTNTGELFF.

V is TRBV13 and J is TRBJ1-6; TRBD1 matches at 8 bases. Unmatched junction bases numbered 4, after V lost 5 bases and J lost 7 bases. From germline, CDR1 is PRHDT and CDR2 FYEKMQ (reference sequence). This CDR3 spans 14 amino acids. The CDR3 spells CASSADRGNSPLHF. The CDR3 DNA reads TGTGCCAGCAGCGCCGACAGGGGAAATTCACCCCTCCACTTT.

The chain uses TRBV9 and TRBJ1-4; weak D call: TRBD1 (5 bases). CDR3 length equals 12 residues. CDR1 and CDR2 from the germline V gene are SGDLS and YYNGEE. V shed 0 bases and J shed 11 bases, with 8 bases lying between them. In DNA, the CDR3 is TGTGCCAGCAGCGTAGAACCAGGGAAACTGTTTTTT. Protein product: CASSVEPGKLFF.

V and J are TRBV7-9 and TRBJ2-7; TRBD1 aligns across 7 bases. From germline, CDR1 is SEHNR and CDR2 FQNEAQ (reference sequence). J lost 3 bases, V lost 6 bases, and 8 bases had no gene match. The CDR3 is 14 residues long. CDR3 sequence (DNA): TGTGCCAGCAGGCATGCGGCAGGGGGCTACGAGCAGTACTTC. Encoded protein: CASRHAAGGYEQYF.

The gene calls are TRBV14 and TRBJ2-2, with 8 bases matching TRBD2. This CDR3 is built from 16 residues. With V trimmed by 1 base and J by 2 bases, 3 bases remained unmatched. Germline assignment: CDR1 SGHDN and CDR2 FVKESK. CDR3 in amino acids: CASSQAAGGNTGELFF. Written as DNA, the CDR3 is TGTGCCAGCAGCCAAGCTGCGGGAGGCAACACCGGGGAGCTGTTTTTT.

The chain joins TRBV7-9 to TRBJ1-4; a possible D gene is TRBD1 (5 bases). This CDR3 contains 16 residues. Germline V gene lookup returns CDR1 SEHNR and CDR2 FQNEAQ (reference sequence). V was shortened by 4 bases and J by 2 bases, with 14 bases between the two germline ends. CDR3 in DNA: TGTGCCAGCAGCTCCTGGTCGGGGGGTACTAATGAAAAACTGTTTTTT. This translates into CASSSWSGGTNEKLFF.

V and J are TRBV5-8 and TRBJ2-5; 11 bases are shared with TRBD1. V was pared by 3 bases and J by 3 bases, with 1 base of the junction left unmatched. This CDR3 comprises 14 residues. CDR1 and CDR2 from the germline V gene are SGHTS and YDEGEE. The chain's CDR3 is CASSWTGGEETQYF. The DNA of the CDR3 is TGTGCCAGCAGCTGGACAGGGGGCGAAGAGACCCAGTACTTC.

This chain links TRBV9 with TRBJ2-7; 9 nucleotides align to TRBD1. This CDR3 region has 14 residues. J was trimmed by 2 bases and V by 4 bases; bases with no gene match: 4. CDR1 and CDR2 (germline): SGDLS, YYNGEE. The CDR3 here is CASSLGQGPYEQYF. In DNA, the CDR3 is TGTGCCAGCAGCTTAGGACAGGGGCCCTACGAGCAGTACTTC.

V gene TRBV5-1 combines with J gene TRBJ2-7; 9 bases map to TRBD1. This CDR3 has 14 residues. V trimming: 3 bases; J trimming: 1 base; junction bases outside the gene matches: 2. Per the germline V gene, CDR1 is SGHRS and CDR2 is YFSETQ. The CDR3: CASSWDRVSYEQYF. As DNA, the CDR3 is TGCGCCAGCAGCTGGGACAGGGTTTCCTACGAGCAGTACTTC. Full variable domain (missing parts from reference TRBV5-1 and TRBJ2-7): KAGVTQTPRYLIKTRGQQVTLSCSPISGHRSVSWYQQTPGQGLQFLFEYFSETQRNKGNFPGRFSGRQFSNSRSEMNVSTLELGDSALYLCASSWDRVSYEQYFGPGTRLTVT.

This clone was observed once. The chain couples TRBV27 to TRBJ2-2, with a possible D match to TRBD2 (6 bases). The CDR3 is 16 amino acids. The V gene lost 4 bases and the J gene lost 4 bases, with 16 bases spanning the gap. The germline gives CDR1 MNHEY, CDR2 SMNVEV (reference sequence). CDR3 DNA: TGTGCCAGCAGTTCGGAGGGCGCAATAGCCACCGGGGAGCTGTTTTTT. It codes for CASSSEGAIATGELFF.

The chain joins TRBV11-2 to TRBJ1-1; maybe TRBD1 (5 bases). Trimming removed 2 bases at V and 2 bases at J, with 9 bases between. The germline V gene has CDR1 SGHAT and CDR2 FQNNGV. The CDR3 covers 14 residues. CDR3 in amino acids: CASSLKWTNTEAFF. The DNA for the CDR3 is TGTGCCAGCAGCTTAAAATGGACAAACACTGAAGCTTTCTTT.

The chain couples TRBV3-1 (or the pseudogene TRBV3-2) to TRBJ2-1, with TRBD1 matching 8 bases. CDR1 is LGHDT and CDR2 is YNNKEL in the germline V gene (reference sequence). The CDR3 covers 16 residues. Trimming cost V 0 bases and J 4 bases; bases outside gene matches: 5. The CDR3 DNA reads TGTGCCAGCAGCCAAGAACTGAACAGGGGGTACAATGAGCAGTTCTTC. Encoded protein: CASSQELNRGYNEQFF.

V and J are TRBV9 and TRBJ2-7; 11 nucleotides agree with TRBD1. The J segment lost 6 bases and the V segment lost 0 bases, leaving 8 bases of the junction unmatched. The CDR3 runs 16 residues. Germline V gene sequence: CDR1 SGDLS, CDR2 YYNGEE. The CDR3 loop is CASSVGGDRGEVEQYF. CDR3 coding DNA: TGTGCCAGCAGCGTAGGCGGGGACAGGGGGGAGGTCGAGCAGTACTTC.

This clone was counted a single time. The rearrangement uses TRBV5-6 and TRBJ1-5; D ambiguous. CDR3 length: 13 amino acids. Trimming pared 4 bases from V and 3 bases from J, leaving 8 bases between. Germline-derived CDR1 and CDR2 are SGHDT and YYEEEE. CDR3 amino acids: CASSHSPNQPQHF. CDR3 coding DNA: TGTGCCAGCAGCCACTCCCCCAATCAGCCCCAGCATTTT.

V gene TRBV5-3 combines with J gene TRBJ1-1; TRBD1 might be the D (5 bases). TRBV5-3 is an open reading frame, and its role is uncertain. The CDR3 runs 14 residues. Trimming removed 4 bases from V and 4 bases from J, with 14 bases in between. The CDR3 DNA sequence: TGTGCCAGAAGCCCACCCTGGGGGGTCACTGAAGCTTTCTTT. Its protein product is CARSPPWGVTEAFF.

The V gene is TRBV2, the J gene TRBJ1-2; 7 nucleotides align to TRBD1. V shed 6 bases, J shed 6 bases, and the junction held 7 bases outside the gene matches. CDR1 and CDR2 (germline): SNHLY, FYNNEI. The CDR3 length is 13 residues. CDR3 bases: TGTGCCAGCAGAGACAGGGCAAGTGATGGCTACACCTTC. Encoded protein: CASRDRASDGYTF. Variable domain in full (rest from reference TRBV2 and TRBJ1-2): EPEVTQTPSHQVTQMGQEVILRCVPISNHLYFYWYRQILGQKVEFLVSFYNNEISEKSEIFDDQFSVERPDGSNFTLKIRSTKLEDSAMYFCASRDRASDGYTFGSGTRLTVV.